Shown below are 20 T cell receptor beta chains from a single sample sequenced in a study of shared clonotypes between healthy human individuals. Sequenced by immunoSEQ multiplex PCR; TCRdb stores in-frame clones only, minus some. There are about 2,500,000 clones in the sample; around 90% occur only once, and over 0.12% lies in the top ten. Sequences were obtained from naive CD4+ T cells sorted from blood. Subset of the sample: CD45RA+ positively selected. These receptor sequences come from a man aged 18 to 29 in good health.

The CDR3 DNA follows: TGTGCCAGCTCACCAGTCCAGGGAAAAGCTAACTATGGCTACACCTTC. This gives the protein CASSPVQGKANYGYTF. V and J are TRBV18 and TRBJ1-2; D perhaps matches TRBD1 (5 bases). In germline, CDR1 is KGHSH, CDR2 LQKENI. This CDR3 has 16 residues. Trimming removed 2 bases at V and 0 bases at J, with 13 bases between.

CDR3 amino acids: CASSLQGGVETQYF. The CDR3 DNA reads as TGTGCCAGCAGCTTACAGGGGGGAGTGGAGACCCAGTACTTC. This chain connects TRBV5-4 to TRBJ2-5, with 8 bases aligning to TRBD1. The CDR3 is 14 amino acids. Germline loops: CDR1 SGHNT, CDR2 YYREEE (reference sequence). The ends lost 2 bases at V and 5 bases at J; junction bases unmatched: 5.

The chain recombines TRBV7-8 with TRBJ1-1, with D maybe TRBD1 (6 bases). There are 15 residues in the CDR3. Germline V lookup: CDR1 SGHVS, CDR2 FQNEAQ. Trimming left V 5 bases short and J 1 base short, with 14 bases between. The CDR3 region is CASSPRGGPNTEAFF. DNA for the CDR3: TGTGCCAGCAGCCCAAGGGGGGGCCCGAACACTGAAGCTTTCTTT.

This CDR3 is CASTSRGTEAFF. As DNA, the CDR3 is TGTGCCAGCACCTCCCGAGGCACTGAAGCTTTCTTT. The genes are TRBV6-1 and TRBJ1-1, with D hard to call. Germline values: CDR1 MNHNS, CDR2 SASEGT. V lost 7 bases and J 4 bases, leaving 10 bases between the germline ends. This CDR3 has 12 residues.

In nucleotides, the CDR3 is TGTGCCTGGAGTGTTGGAGCAGGTAGCACAGATACGCAGTATTTT. Translated: CAWSVGAGSTDTQYF. This chain uses TRBV30 with TRBJ2-3; D gene unclear. CDR3 size: 15 residues. The V and J ends lost 0 bases and 0 bases respectively, with 10 bases between them. Germline lookup yields CDR1 GTSNPN and CDR2 SVGIG (reference sequence).

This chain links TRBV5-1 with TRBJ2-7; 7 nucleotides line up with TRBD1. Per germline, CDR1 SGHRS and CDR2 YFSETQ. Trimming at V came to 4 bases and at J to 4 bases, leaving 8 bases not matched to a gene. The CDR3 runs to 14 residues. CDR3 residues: CASSQTGVRYEQYF. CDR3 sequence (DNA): TGCGCCAGCAGCCAAACAGGGGTGAGGTACGAGCAGTACTTC.

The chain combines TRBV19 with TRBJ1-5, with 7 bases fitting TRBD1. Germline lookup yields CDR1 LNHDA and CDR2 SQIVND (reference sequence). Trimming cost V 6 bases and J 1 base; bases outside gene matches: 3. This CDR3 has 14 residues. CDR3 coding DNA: TGTGCCAGTAGACCAGGGGGAAGCAATCAGCCCCAGCATTTT. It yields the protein CASRPGGSNQPQHF.

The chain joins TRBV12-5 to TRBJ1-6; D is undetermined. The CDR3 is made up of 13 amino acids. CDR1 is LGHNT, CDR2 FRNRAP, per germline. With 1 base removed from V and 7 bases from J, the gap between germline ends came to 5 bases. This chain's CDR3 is CASGLANNSPLHF. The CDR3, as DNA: TGTGCTAGTGGTTTGGCAAACAATTCACCCCTCCACTTT.

CDR3 region: CASHTTGGTDTQYF. The CDR3 DNA reads TGCGCCAGCCACACGACAGGGGGCACAGATACGCAGTATTTT. The chain uses TRBV5-1 and TRBJ2-3; TRBD1 agrees at 8 bases. The germline V gene encodes CDR1 SGHRS and CDR2 YFSETQ. The J segment lost 1 base and the V segment lost 7 bases, leaving 5 bases of the junction unmatched. The CDR3 runs 14 residues.

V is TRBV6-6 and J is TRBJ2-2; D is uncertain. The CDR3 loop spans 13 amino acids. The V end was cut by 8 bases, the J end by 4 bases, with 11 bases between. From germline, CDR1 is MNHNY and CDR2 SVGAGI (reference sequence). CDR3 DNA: TGTGCCAGCTTCCCCGGGCCCACCGGGGAGCTGTTTTTT. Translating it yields CASFPGPTGELFF.

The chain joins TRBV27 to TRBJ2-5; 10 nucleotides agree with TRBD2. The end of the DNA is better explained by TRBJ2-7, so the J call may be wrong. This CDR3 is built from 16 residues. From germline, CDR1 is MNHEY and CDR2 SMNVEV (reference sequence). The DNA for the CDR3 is TGTGCCAGCAGTCCCCCGCCGGGACTAGCGACCTACGAGCAGTACTTC. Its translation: CASSPPPGLATYEQYF.

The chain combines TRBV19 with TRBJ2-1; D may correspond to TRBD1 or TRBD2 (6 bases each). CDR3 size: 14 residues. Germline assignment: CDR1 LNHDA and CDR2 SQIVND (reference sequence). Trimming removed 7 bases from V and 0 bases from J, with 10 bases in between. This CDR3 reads CASKGGRSYNEQFF. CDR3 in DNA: TGTGCCAGTAAGGGGGGTCGCTCCTACAATGAGCAGTTCTTC.

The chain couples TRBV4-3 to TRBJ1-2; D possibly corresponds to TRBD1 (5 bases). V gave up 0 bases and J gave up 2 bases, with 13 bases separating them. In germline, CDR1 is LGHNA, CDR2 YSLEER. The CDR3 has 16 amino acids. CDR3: CASSQDFSAGNYGYTF. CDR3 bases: TGCGCCAGCAGCCAAGATTTTTCCGCAGGGAACTATGGCTACACCTTC.

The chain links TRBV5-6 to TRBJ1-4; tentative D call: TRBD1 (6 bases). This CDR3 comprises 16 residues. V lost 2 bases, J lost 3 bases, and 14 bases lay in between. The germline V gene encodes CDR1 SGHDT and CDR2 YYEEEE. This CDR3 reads CASSLPGQGPNEKLFF. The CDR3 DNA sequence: TGTGCCAGCAGCTTACCAGGGCAGGGGCCTAATGAAAAACTGTTTTTT.

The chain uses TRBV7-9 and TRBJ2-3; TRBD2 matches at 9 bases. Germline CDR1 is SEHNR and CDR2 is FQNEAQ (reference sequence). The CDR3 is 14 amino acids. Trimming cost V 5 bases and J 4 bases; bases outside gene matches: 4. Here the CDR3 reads CASSQAGGPDTQYF. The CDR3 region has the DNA TGTGCCAGCAGCCAAGCGGGGGGCCCAGATACGCAGTATTTT.

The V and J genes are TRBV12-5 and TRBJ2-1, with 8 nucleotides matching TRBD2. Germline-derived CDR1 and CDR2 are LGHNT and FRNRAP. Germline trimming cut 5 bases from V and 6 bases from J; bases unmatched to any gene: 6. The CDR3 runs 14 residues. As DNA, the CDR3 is TGTGCTAGTGGTCGGAGGACTAGCCCCAATGAGCAGTTCTTC. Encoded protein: CASGRRTSPNEQFF.

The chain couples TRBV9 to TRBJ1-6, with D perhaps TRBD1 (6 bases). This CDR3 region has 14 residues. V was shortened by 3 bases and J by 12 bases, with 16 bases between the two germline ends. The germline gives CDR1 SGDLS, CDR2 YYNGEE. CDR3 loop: CASSETGSVLPLHF. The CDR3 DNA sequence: TGTGCCAGCAGCGAAACAGGGAGCGTTCTACCCCTCCACTTT. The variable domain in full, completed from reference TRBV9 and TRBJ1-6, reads DSGVTQTPKHLITATGQRVTLRCSPRSGDLSVYWYQQSLDQGLQFLIQYYNGEERAKGNILERFSAQQFPDLHSELNLSSLELGDSALYFCASSETGSVLPLHFGNGTRLTVT.

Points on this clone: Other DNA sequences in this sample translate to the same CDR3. CDR3 region: CASSLDQGQPQHF. In DNA, the CDR3 is TGTGCCAGCAGCTTAGATCAGGGTCAGCCCCAGCATTTT. This sequence joins TRBV11-2 and TRBJ1-5; D might be TRBD1 (5 bases). The CDR3 extends over 13 amino acids. V lost 0 bases and J 6 bases, leaving 6 bases between the germline ends. Per germline, CDR1 SGHAT and CDR2 FQNNGV.

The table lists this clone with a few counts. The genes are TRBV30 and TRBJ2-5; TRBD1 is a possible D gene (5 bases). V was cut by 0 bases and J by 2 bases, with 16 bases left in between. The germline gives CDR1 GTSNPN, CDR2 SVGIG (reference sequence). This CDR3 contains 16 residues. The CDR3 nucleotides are TGTGCCTGGAGTGTATTCTGGGGCCTCGGGCAAGAGACCCAGTACTTC. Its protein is CAWSVFWGLGQETQYF.

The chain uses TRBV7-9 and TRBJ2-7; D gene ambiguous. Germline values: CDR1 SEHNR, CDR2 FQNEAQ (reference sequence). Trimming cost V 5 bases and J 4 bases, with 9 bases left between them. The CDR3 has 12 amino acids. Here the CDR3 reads CASSATLYEQYF. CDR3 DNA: TGTGCCAGCAGCGCCACGCTTTACGAGCAGTACTTC.